Sequencing of this T cell receptor beta chain was carried out in a study of tumor-infiltrating lymphocytes in oesophageal squamous cell carcinoma. By sample fraction, this clonotype is medium-sized. The CDR3 has 15 amino acids. V shed 6 bases and J 3 bases; nucleotides not matched to a gene: 6. In TCRdb, the PCR reads were re-called with MiXCR into one record per CDR3 protein. The data contain about 15,000 distinct CDR3 sequences, around 50% of them singletons. The source of this sequence is a male donor with esophageal squamous cell carcinoma. Material: esophageal tumor tissue. The chain links TRBV12-3 or TRBV12-4 to TRBJ2-5, with 11 bases lining up with TRBD1. The CDR3 bases are TGTGCCAGCAGCCGATGGGACAGGGGGAAAGAGACCCAGTACTTC. Its translation is CASSRWDRGKETQYF.